The clone carrying this T cell receptor (beta chain) came up many times. Via MiXCR, TCRdb re-called the 5' RACE reads, giving one row per CDR3 protein. The sample has tens of thousands of distinct CDR3 sequences; around 6% are singletons. This sample was included in a study of neurological immune-mediated disorders. CDR3 length: 15 residues. Germline CDR1 is SGHTA and CDR2 is FQGNSA. Trimming removed 4 bases from V and 1 base from J; junction bases left unmatched: 3. The chain links TRBV7-2 to TRBJ2-1; 8 bases match TRBD2. The clonotype comes from a woman in her fifties or sixties in good health. Sequencing input: CD4+ T cells from blood. The CDR3 reads CASSSGGASYNEQFF. In DNA, the CDR3 is TGTGCCAGCAGCTCCGGGGGGGCTTCCTACAATGAGCAGTTCTTC.